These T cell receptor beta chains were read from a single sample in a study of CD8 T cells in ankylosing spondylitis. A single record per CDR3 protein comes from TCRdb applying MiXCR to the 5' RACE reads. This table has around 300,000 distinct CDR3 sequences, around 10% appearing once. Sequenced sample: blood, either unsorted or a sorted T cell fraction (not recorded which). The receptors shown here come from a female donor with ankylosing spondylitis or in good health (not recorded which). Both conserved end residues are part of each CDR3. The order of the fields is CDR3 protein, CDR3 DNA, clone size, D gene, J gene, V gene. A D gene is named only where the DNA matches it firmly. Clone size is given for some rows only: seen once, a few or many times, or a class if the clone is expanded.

CDR3aa: CSAPETGVNSPLHF
CDR3nt: TGCAGTGCACCTGAGACAGGGGTCAATTCACCCCTCCACTTT
abundance: many
d_gene: TRBD1
j_gene: TRBJ1-6
v_gene: TRBV20-1

CDR3aa: CASNFGSDTQYF
CDR3nt: TGCGCCAGCAACTTCGGTTCAGATACGCAGTATTTT
abundance: many
d_gene: -
j_gene: TRBJ2-3
v_gene: TRBV5-1

CDR3aa: CSARDGSRRVNEQFF
CDR3nt: TGCAGTGCTAGAGATGGGAGTAGGCGGGTCAATGAGCAGTTCTTC
abundance: many
d_gene: -
j_gene: TRBJ2-1
v_gene: TRBV20-1

CDR3aa: CASSFVADEQFF
CDR3nt: TGTGCCAGCAGTTTCGTGGCTGATGAGCAGTTCTTC
abundance: few
d_gene: -
j_gene: TRBJ2-1
v_gene: TRBV27

CDR3aa: CASSPQGTGMTDTQYF
CDR3nt: TGCGCCAGCAGCCCCCAGGGGACAGGGATGACAGATACGCAGTATTTT
abundance: -
d_gene: TRBD1
j_gene: TRBJ2-3
v_gene: TRBV5-1

CDR3aa: CASSPHQGGSSDYGYTF
CDR3nt: TGTGCCAGCAGCCCCCATCAGGGTGGTAGTTCAGACTATGGCTACACCTTC
abundance: few
d_gene: -
j_gene: TRBJ1-2
v_gene: TRBV5-5

CDR3aa: CSARVQGGQIRYEQYF
CDR3nt: TGCAGTGCTAGGGTCCAGGGGGGACAAATACGCTACGAGCAGTACTTC
abundance: few
d_gene: -
j_gene: TRBJ2-7
v_gene: TRBV20-1

CDR3aa: CASSQVFSRLNTEAFF
CDR3nt: TGTGCCAGCAGCCAAGTTTTTTCCAGATTGAACACTGAAGCTTTCTTT
abundance: -
d_gene: -
j_gene: TRBJ1-1
v_gene: TRBV14

CDR3aa: CSARAGSGINNEQFF
CDR3nt: TGCAGTGCTAGAGCGGGTAGCGGGATTAACAATGAGCAGTTCTTC
abundance: -
d_gene: TRBD2
j_gene: TRBJ2-1
v_gene: TRBV20-1

CDR3aa: CASNPGQGAPGGYTF
CDR3nt: TGTGCCAGCAACCCGGGACAGGGTGCCCCTGGAGGCTACACCTTC
abundance: many
d_gene: TRBD1
j_gene: TRBJ1-2
v_gene: TRBV6-1

CDR3aa: CASRGEDTSSYEQYF
CDR3nt: TGCGCCAGCAGGGGGGAAGACACTAGCTCCTACGAGCAGTACTTC
abundance: many
d_gene: -
j_gene: TRBJ2-7
v_gene: TRBV5-1

CDR3aa: CASSLGRTVSNTGELFF
CDR3nt: TGTGCCAGCAGCTTGGGGAGGACAGTTTCGAACACCGGGGAGCTGTTTTTT
abundance: many
d_gene: -
j_gene: TRBJ2-2
v_gene: TRBV28

CDR3aa: CASSSTGTAGTGELFF
CDR3nt: TGCGCCAGCAGCTCGACCGGGACAGCTGGTACCGGGGAGCTGTTTTTT
abundance: few
d_gene: TRBD1
j_gene: TRBJ2-2
v_gene: TRBV5-1

CDR3aa: CASSFLSGAPTDTQYF
CDR3nt: TGTGCCAGCAGTTTCCTGAGCGGCGCGCCCACAGATACGCAGTATTTT
abundance: many
d_gene: -
j_gene: TRBJ2-3
v_gene: TRBV27

CDR3aa: CASSPGGKTDTQYF
CDR3nt: TGCGCCAGCAGCCCAGGAGGGAAGACAGATACGCAGTATTTT
abundance: many
d_gene: -
j_gene: TRBJ2-3
v_gene: TRBV5-1

CDR3aa: CSAIRGLALGETQYF
CDR3nt: TGCAGCGCGATTCGAGGGTTAGCTCTAGGGGAGACCCAGTACTTC
abundance: many
d_gene: -
j_gene: TRBJ2-5
v_gene: TRBV29-1

CDR3aa: CASSLVLQGPYGDTF
CDR3nt: TGTGCCAGCAGTTTAGTCTTACAGGGTCCCTATGGCGACACCTTC
abundance: few
d_gene: -
j_gene: TRBJ1-2
v_gene: TRBV12-3/TRBV12-4

CDR3aa: CASRIGTEAFF
CDR3nt: TGCGCCAGCAGGATAGGAACTGAAGCTTTCTTT
abundance: few
d_gene: -
j_gene: TRBJ1-1
v_gene: TRBV10-2

CDR3aa: CSASHPDSANEKLFF
CDR3nt: TGCAGTGCTAGTCACCCGGACAGCGCTAATGAAAAACTGTTTTTT
abundance: many
d_gene: -
j_gene: TRBJ1-4
v_gene: TRBV20-1

CDR3aa: CASSLTSGLYNEQFF
CDR3nt: TGCGCCAGCAGCTTGACCTCCGGACTTTACAATGAGCAGTTCTTC
abundance: -
d_gene: -
j_gene: TRBJ2-1
v_gene: TRBV5-1

CDR3aa: CASRETGGHYGYTF
CDR3nt: TGTGCCAGCAGGGAGACAGGGGGGCACTATGGCTACACCTTC
abundance: many
d_gene: TRBD1
j_gene: TRBJ1-2
v_gene: TRBV12-3/TRBV12-4

CDR3aa: CASSPPGLGGSRLARTGELFF
CDR3nt: TGCGCCAGCAGCCCCCCTGGACTTGGGGGGTCCCGACTAGCGAGGACCGGGGAGCTGTTTTTT
abundance: -
d_gene: TRBD2
j_gene: TRBJ2-2
v_gene: TRBV5-1

CDR3aa: CASSLSGGAPKNEQFF
CDR3nt: TGTGCCAGCAGCTTAAGTGGGGGCGCCCCTAAGAATGAGCAGTTCTTC
abundance: -
d_gene: -
j_gene: TRBJ2-1
v_gene: TRBV11-3

CDR3aa: CASGLTGPKEQFF
CDR3nt: TGTGCTAGTGGTCTGACCGGGCCTAAGGAGCAGTTCTTC
abundance: many
d_gene: -
j_gene: TRBJ2-1
v_gene: TRBV12-5

CDR3aa: CASSPRLGVAKNIQYF
CDR3nt: TGTGCCAGCAGCCCCCGGCTGGGGGTAGCCAAAAACATTCAGTACTTC
abundance: few
d_gene: -
j_gene: TRBJ2-4
v_gene: TRBV11-2

CDR3aa: CSAGGGVYEQYF
CDR3nt: TGCAGTGCTGGAGGGGGGGTTTACGAGCAGTACTTC
abundance: many
d_gene: -
j_gene: TRBJ2-7
v_gene: TRBV20-1

CDR3aa: CASSLSARRLNEQFF
CDR3nt: TGCGCCAGCAGCTTGAGCGCGAGACGACTCAATGAGCAGTTCTTC
abundance: many
d_gene: -
j_gene: TRBJ2-1
v_gene: TRBV5-1

CDR3aa: CASGEGMNTEAFF
CDR3nt: TGTGCCAGCGGTGAAGGGATGAACACTGAAGCTTTCTTT
abundance: many
d_gene: -
j_gene: TRBJ1-1
v_gene: TRBV2

CDR3aa: CASSSSTGYRYGYTF
CDR3nt: TGTGCCAGCAGCTCATCAACCGGATATCGTTATGGCTACACCTTC
abundance: many
d_gene: -
j_gene: TRBJ1-2
v_gene: TRBV5-6

CDR3aa: CASSTTSSATQYF
CDR3nt: TGTGCCAGCAGTACGACTAGCTCGGCTACGCAGTATTTT
abundance: many
d_gene: TRBD2
j_gene: TRBJ2-3
v_gene: TRBV6-1

CDR3aa: CASSYLFRNGETQYF
CDR3nt: TGTGCCAGCAGTTACTTATTTCGGAATGGAGAGACCCAGTACTTC
abundance: once
d_gene: -
j_gene: TRBJ2-5
v_gene: TRBV6-5

CDR3aa: CASSPNDGSYEQYF
CDR3nt: TGTGCCAGCAGCCCCAATGACGGATCCTACGAGCAGTACTTC
abundance: once
d_gene: -
j_gene: TRBJ2-7
v_gene: TRBV4-2

CDR3aa: CASSLGAYSSYNEQFF
CDR3nt: TGTGCCAGCAGCTTAGGAGCTTATAGCTCCTACAATGAGCAGTTCTTC
abundance: many
d_gene: -
j_gene: TRBJ2-1
v_gene: TRBV7-2

CDR3aa: CASSLAQGLAKLFF
CDR3nt: TGTGCCAGCAGTTTGGCGCAGGGTCTAGCGAAACTGTTTTTT
abundance: many
d_gene: -
j_gene: TRBJ1-4
v_gene: TRBV6-5

CDR3aa: CSARVPRDLFYEQYF
CDR3nt: TGCAGTGCTAGAGTGCCTAGGGACCTATTTTACGAGCAGTACTTC
abundance: many
d_gene: -
j_gene: TRBJ2-7
v_gene: TRBV20-1

CDR3aa: CASSLGSGGAFF
CDR3nt: TGCGCCAGCAGCTTGGGTTCTGGGGGAGCTTTCTTT
abundance: few
d_gene: -
j_gene: TRBJ1-1
v_gene: TRBV5-1

CDR3aa: CASRDRGAYEQYF
CDR3nt: TGTGCATCGAGGGACAGGGGGGCGTACGAGCAGTACTTC
abundance: many
d_gene: TRBD1
j_gene: TRBJ2-7
v_gene: TRBV6-1

CDR3aa: CSARRTGEGNQPQHF
CDR3nt: TGCAGTGCTAGAAGAACAGGGGAGGGCAATCAGCCCCAGCATTTT
abundance: many
d_gene: TRBD1
j_gene: TRBJ1-5
v_gene: TRBV20-1

CDR3aa: CASSPPGGWETQYF
CDR3nt: TGTGCCAGCTCACCCCCAGGGGGCTGGGAGACCCAGTACTTC
abundance: few
d_gene: TRBD1
j_gene: TRBJ2-5
v_gene: TRBV18

CDR3aa: CSAAGTSYNEQFF
CDR3nt: TGCAGTGCAGCTGGGACCTCCTACAATGAGCAGTTCTTC
abundance: few
d_gene: -
j_gene: TRBJ2-1
v_gene: TRBV20-1

CDR3aa: CASSRDRAGTGLATNEKLFF
CDR3nt: TGTGCCAGCAGCCGGGACCGTGCCGGGACAGGGCTTGCAACTAATGAAAAACTGTTTTTT
abundance: -
d_gene: TRBD1
j_gene: TRBJ1-4
v_gene: TRBV3-1

CDR3aa: CASSLEGSRGYTF
CDR3nt: TGCGCCAGCAGCTTGGAGGGCAGTCGGGGCTACACCTTC
abundance: many
d_gene: -
j_gene: TRBJ1-2
v_gene: TRBV5-1

CDR3aa: CASSLLLSNEQFF
CDR3nt: TGTGCCAGCAGCTTGCTTCTCAGCAATGAGCAGTTCTTC
abundance: many
d_gene: -
j_gene: TRBJ2-1
v_gene: TRBV5-6